This is a list of T cell receptor beta chains from one sample in a study of T cell responses to AZD1222 COVID-19 vaccine. Some clones are missing from TCRdb's copy, which holds only in-frame ones; the method was immunoSEQ multiplex PCR. The sample shows some 84,000 clones, 70% to 90% of them seen only once. Specimen: peripheral blood, collected 28 days after the second AZD1222 dose. Receptor source: an adult who received the AZD1222 COVID-19 vaccine. The CDR3 runs from the conserved cysteine through the conserved F or W. A D gene is named only where the DNA matches it firmly. Some rows have no size entry. The others give once, few or many, or a class for an expanded clone.

>-|TRBJ2-7|-|TRBV2
CASRWGTVSYEQYF
TGTGCCAGCAGGTGGGGCACCGTGTCCTACGAGCAGTACTTC
>once|TRBJ1-5|TRBD1|TRBV4-3
CASSPGTGVSQPQHF
TGCGCCAGCAGCCCCGGGACAGGGGTATCCCAGCCCCAGCATTTT
>-|TRBJ2-2|TRBD2|TRBV7-9
CASSGTSGTNPGELFF
TGTGCCAGCAGCGGGACTAGCGGGACCAACCCCGGGGAGCTGTTTTTT
>few|TRBJ2-7|-|TRBV4-1
CASSQHREYEQYF
TGCGCCAGCAGCCAACACAGGGAATACGAGCAGTACTTC
>-|TRBJ2-2|-|TRBV10-3
CAISRDTTGELFF
TGTGCCATCAGTCGCGACACCACCGGGGAGCTGTTTTTT
>-|TRBJ2-2|TRBD1|TRBV12-5
CATAKGTGDTGELFF
TGTGCTACCGCCAAAGGGACAGGGGACACCGGGGAGCTGTTTTTT
>-|TRBJ2-1|TRBD1|TRBV11-1
CASSQGDREVEQFF
TGTGCCAGCAGCCAGGGGGACAGGGAAGTCGAGCAGTTCTTC
>-|TRBJ2-7|-|TRBV29-1
CSVAGVLGQTYEQYF
TGCAGCGTTGCCGGCGTTTTGGGCCAGACCTACGAGCAGTACTTC
>-|TRBJ2-7|-|TRBV7-2
CASSSGGGYLTNQYF
TGTGCCAGCAGCTCCGGCGGCGGATACCTTACGAACCAGTACTTC
>once|TRBJ2-3|-|TRBV11-2
CASSSWDSTDTQYF
TGTGCCAGCAGCTCCTGGGACAGCACAGATACGCAGTATTTT
>once|TRBJ2-2|-|TRBV7-9
CASSPGAGGNTGELFF
TGTGCCAGCAGCCCAGGGGCCGGGGGCAACACCGGGGAGCTGTTTTTT
>-|TRBJ2-5|TRBD2|TRBV6-6
CASSPLRTSGAQETQYF
TGTGCCAGCAGTCCCCTGAGGACTAGCGGGGCACAAGAGACCCAGTACTTC
>-|TRBJ1-6|TRBD1|TRBV5-4
CASSSFGQGALSPLHF
TGTGCCAGCAGCTCCTTTGGGCAGGGGGCCCTTTCACCCCTCCACTTT
>-|TRBJ2-2|TRBD2|TRBV5-4
CASSSGLAGSGELFF
TGTGCCAGCAGCTCCGGACTAGCGGGGTCCGGGGAGCTGTTTTTT
>-|TRBJ1-5|-|TRBV7-2
CASSLARGPNQPQHF
TGTGCCAGCAGCTTAGCACGGGGGCCCAATCAGCCCCAGCATTTT
>few|TRBJ1-2|-|TRBV9
CASSVAGWGAGYGYTF
TGTGCCAGCAGCGTAGCTGGGTGGGGCGCGGGCTATGGCTACACCTTC
>-|TRBJ1-2|-|TRBV2
CASRPPGEANYGYTF
TGTGCCAGCAGGCCCCCAGGGGAAGCTAACTATGGCTACACCTTC
>-|TRBJ1-2|-|TRBV7-9
CASSAPGRPGGYTF
TGTGCCAGCAGCGCTCCGGGGCGGCCGGGAGGCTACACCTTC
>once|TRBJ1-2|-|TRBV3-1/TRBV3-2
CASSQAPNGYTF
TGTGCCAGCAGCCAAGCCCCGAACGGCTACACCTTC
>-|TRBJ2-5|-|TRBV30
CAWSRTSETQYF
TGTGCCTGGAGTCGGACCTCGGAGACCCAGTACTTC
>-|TRBJ1-2|-|TRBV20-1
CSAGGVRGYTF
TGCAGTGCTGGGGGGGTGCGTGGCTACACCTTC
>-|TRBJ1-5|-|TRBV19
CASSMGNSNQPQHF
TGTGCCAGTAGTATGGGAAATAGCAATCAGCCCCAGCATTTT
>once|TRBJ2-5|TRBD2|TRBV15
CATSNPAGGVLQETQYF
TGTGCCACCAGCAACCCCGCGGGGGGAGTGCTACAAGAGACCCAGTACTTC
>-|TRBJ1-3|-|TRBV6-2/TRBV6-3
CASSYPGAGNTIYF
TGTGCCAGCAGTTACCCCGGGGCCGGAAACACCATATATTTT
>-|TRBJ2-2|-|TRBV9
CASSTRMDSSTGELFF
TGTGCCAGCAGCACCCGGATGGACAGCTCTACCGGGGAGCTGTTTTTT
>-|TRBJ2-3|TRBD1|TRBV9
CASSPPTGANTQYF
TGTGCCAGCAGCCCCCCGACAGGGGCAAATACGCAGTATTTT
>-|TRBJ2-1|TRBD1|TRBV7-2
CASSTGTGSSYNEQFF
TGTGCCAGCAGCACCGGGACAGGGAGCTCCTACAATGAGCAGTTCTTC
>-|TRBJ1-5|-|TRBV1
CTSSQRSRRIVGNQPQHF
TGCACCAGCAGCCAGAGATCACGGCGGATAGTGGGCAATCAGCCCCAGCATTTT
>-|TRBJ2-5|TRBD1|TRBV5-1
CASRSTGTGFQETQYF
TGCGCCAGCAGGTCTACCGGGACAGGGTTCCAAGAGACCCAGTACTTC
>-|TRBJ2-7|-|TRBV5-1
CASSSPDMSSEQYF
TGCGCCAGCAGCTCCCCGGACATGTCCTCCGAGCAGTACTTC
>-|TRBJ2-7|-|TRBV6-2/TRBV6-3
CASSYTLQGIYEQYF
TGTGCCAGCAGTTACACCTTACAGGGAATCTACGAGCAGTACTTC
>once|TRBJ1-5|-|TRBV6-1
CASSDRITRVDQPQHF
TGTGCCAGCAGTGACCGTATTACCAGGGTGGATCAGCCCCAGCATTTT
>-|TRBJ2-7|-|TRBV29-1
CSVVQQAANYEQYF
TGCAGCGTTGTTCAACAGGCCGCCAACTACGAGCAGTACTTC
>-|TRBJ2-7|-|TRBV19
CASSPRGRVTNEQYF
TGTGCCAGTAGCCCCAGGGGCAGGGTCACCAACGAGCAGTACTTC
>-|TRBJ2-2|TRBD1|TRBV7-3
CASGQGAPGELFF
TGTGCCAGCGGACAGGGGGCGCCCGGGGAGCTGTTTTTT
>once|TRBJ1-5|TRBD1|TRBV12-3/TRBV12-4
CASSLDRDQPQHF
TGTGCCAGCAGTCTGGACAGGGATCAGCCCCAGCATTTT
>few|TRBJ1-1|-|TRBV7-2
CASSRERHLEAFF
TGTGCCAGCAGCCGGGAAAGACATCTTGAAGCTTTCTTT
>few|TRBJ1-1|TRBD1|TRBV6-6
CASSPRDREAFF
TGTGCCAGCAGTCCCCGGGACAGAGAAGCTTTCTTT
>once|TRBJ1-4|-|TRBV4-3
CASSSREGANEKLFF
TGCGCCAGCAGCTCAAGGGAGGGAGCTAATGAAAAACTGTTTTTT
>-|TRBJ1-6|-|TRBV5-1
CASSLEGQGLSYNSPLHF
TGCGCCAGCAGCTTGGAAGGTCAGGGCCTCTCCTATAATTCACCCCTCCACTTT
>-|TRBJ1-5|-|TRBV6-2/TRBV6-3
CASSYSVPIDLHF
TGTGCCAGCAGTTACTCTGTCCCAATTGATCTGCATTTT
>-|TRBJ2-3|-|TRBV28
CASSLVADTQYF
TGTGCCAGCAGTTTGGTGGCGGATACGCAGTATTTT
>-|TRBJ2-2|-|TRBV6-5
CALRDINTGELFF
TGTGCACTCCGGGACATCAACACCGGGGAGCTGTTTTTT
>-|TRBJ1-1|-|TRBV6-4
CASSDSGGLNTEAFF
TGTGCCAGCAGTGACTCCGGGGGGCTGAACACTGAAGCTTTCTTT
>-|TRBJ2-1|TRBD2|TRBV7-2
CASSLAGLVELFEQFF
TGTGCCAGCAGCTTAGCCGGACTAGTGGAGTTGTTTGAGCAGTTCTTC
>-|TRBJ2-2|TRBD2|TRBV5-1
CASSLAAGGSGELFF
TGCGCCAGCAGCTTGGCCGCGGGGGGCTCCGGGGAGCTGTTTTTT
>-|TRBJ2-3|TRBD1|TRBV5-4
CASSYRGTDTQYF
TGTGCCAGCAGCTACAGGGGGACAGATACGCAGTATTTT
>-|TRBJ2-7|-|TRBV3-1/TRBV3-2
CASSLIAAISYEQYF
TGTGCCAGCAGCCTTATCGCGGCCATTTCCTACGAGCAGTACTTC
>-|TRBJ2-5|TRBD1|TRBV7-2
CASSYRGRTQYF
TGTGCCAGCAGTTACAGGGGTCGGACCCAGTACTTC
>-|TRBJ2-5|TRBD2|TRBV10-3
CAASPSGAIRGETQYF
TGTGCCGCCAGTCCTAGCGGGGCCATACGGGGGGAGACCCAGTACTTC
>once|TRBJ2-1|TRBD2|TRBV7-2
CASSLGQSGGNNEQFF
TGTGCCAGCAGCTTAGGACAGAGCGGGGGCAACAATGAGCAGTTCTTC
>-|TRBJ2-5|TRBD1|TRBV7-2
CASSSRQGGRETQYF
TGTGCCAGCAGCTCGAGACAGGGGGGTCGGGAGACCCAGTACTTC
>-|TRBJ2-5|-|TRBV5-4
CASSPGGPGGLYQETQYF
TGTGCCAGCAGCCCCGGAGGTCCAGGCGGATTGTACCAAGAGACCCAGTACTTC
>-|TRBJ2-7|TRBD1|TRBV6-2/TRBV6-3
CASSYTGTGAYEQYF
TGTGCCAGCAGTTACACCGGGACAGGCGCCTACGAGCAGTACTTC